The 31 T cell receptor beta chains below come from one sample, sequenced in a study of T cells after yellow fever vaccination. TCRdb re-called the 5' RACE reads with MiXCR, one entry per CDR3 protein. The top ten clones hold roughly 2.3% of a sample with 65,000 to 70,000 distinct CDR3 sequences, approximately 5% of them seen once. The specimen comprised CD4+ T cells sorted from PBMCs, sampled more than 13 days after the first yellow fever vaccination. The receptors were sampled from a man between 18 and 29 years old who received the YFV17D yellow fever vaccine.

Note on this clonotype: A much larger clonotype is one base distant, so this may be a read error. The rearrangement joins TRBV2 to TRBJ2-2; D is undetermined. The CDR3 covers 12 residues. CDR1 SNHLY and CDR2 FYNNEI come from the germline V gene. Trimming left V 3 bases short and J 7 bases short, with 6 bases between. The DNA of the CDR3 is TGTGCCAGCAGTGATACGGGCGGGGAGCTGTTTTTT. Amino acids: CASSDTGGELFF.

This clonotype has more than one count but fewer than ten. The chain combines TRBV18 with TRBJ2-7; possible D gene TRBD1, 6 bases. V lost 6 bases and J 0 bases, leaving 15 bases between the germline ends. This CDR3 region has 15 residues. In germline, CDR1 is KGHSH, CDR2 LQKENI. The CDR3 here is CASSPRTEPSYEQYF. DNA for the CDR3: TGTGCCAGCTCCCCTCGGACAGAGCCCTCCTACGAGCAGTACTTC.

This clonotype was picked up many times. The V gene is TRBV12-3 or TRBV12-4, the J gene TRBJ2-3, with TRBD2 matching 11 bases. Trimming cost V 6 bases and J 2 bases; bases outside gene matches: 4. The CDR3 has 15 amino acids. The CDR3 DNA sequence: TGTGCCAGCAGACTAGCGGGGGCGAACACAGATACGCAGTATTTT. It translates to CASRLAGANTDTQYF.

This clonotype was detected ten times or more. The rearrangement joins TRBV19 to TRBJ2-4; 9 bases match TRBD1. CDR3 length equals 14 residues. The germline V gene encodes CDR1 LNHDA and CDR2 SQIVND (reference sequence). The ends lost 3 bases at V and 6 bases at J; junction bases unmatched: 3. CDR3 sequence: CASSMWDRVNIQYF. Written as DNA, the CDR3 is TGTGCCAGTAGTATGTGGGACAGGGTAAACATTCAGTACTTC.

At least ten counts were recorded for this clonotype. Written as DNA, the CDR3 is TGCAGTGCTAGGGCAAGGGACAGGAGCTCCTATAATTCACCCCTCCACTTT. Its protein product is CSARARDRSSYNSPLHF. The chain carries TRBV20-1 and TRBJ1-6, with 8 nucleotides matching TRBD1. The CDR3 covers 17 residues. Germline V lookup: CDR1 DFQATT, CDR2 SNEGSKA (reference sequence). V gave up 3 bases and J gave up 0 bases; unmatched junction bases: 7.

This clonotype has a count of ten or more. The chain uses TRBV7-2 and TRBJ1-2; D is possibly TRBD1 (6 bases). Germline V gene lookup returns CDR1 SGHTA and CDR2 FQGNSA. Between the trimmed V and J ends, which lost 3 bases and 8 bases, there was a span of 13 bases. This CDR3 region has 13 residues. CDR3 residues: CASSFTGARGYTF. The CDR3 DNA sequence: TGTGCCAGCAGCTTTACGGGGGCGAGAGGCTACACCTTC. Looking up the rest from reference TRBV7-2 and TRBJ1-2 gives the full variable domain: GAGVSQSPSNKVTEKGKDVELRCDPISGHTALYWYRQSLGQGLEFLIYFQGNSAPDKSGLPSDRFSAERTGGSVSTLTIQRTQQEDSAVYLCASSFTGARGYTFGSGTRLTVV.

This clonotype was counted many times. The CDR3 nucleotides read TGCGCCAGCAGCCGAGGACAGGGAGTTTTAGAGACCCAGTACTTC. Amino acid sequence: CASSRGQGVLETQYF. The J gene is TRBJ2-5, the V gene TRBV5-1, with 8 bases aligning to TRBD1. Germline loops: CDR1 SGHRS, CDR2 YFSETQ. V lost 4 bases, J lost 4 bases, and 9 bases stayed unmatched. This CDR3 region has 15 residues.

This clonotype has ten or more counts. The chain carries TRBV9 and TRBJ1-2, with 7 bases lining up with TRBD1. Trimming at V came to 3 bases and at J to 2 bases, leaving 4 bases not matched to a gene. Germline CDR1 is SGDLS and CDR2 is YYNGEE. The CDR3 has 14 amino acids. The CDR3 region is CASSATGDNYGYTF. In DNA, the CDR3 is TGTGCCAGCAGCGCTACAGGGGACAACTATGGCTACACCTTC.

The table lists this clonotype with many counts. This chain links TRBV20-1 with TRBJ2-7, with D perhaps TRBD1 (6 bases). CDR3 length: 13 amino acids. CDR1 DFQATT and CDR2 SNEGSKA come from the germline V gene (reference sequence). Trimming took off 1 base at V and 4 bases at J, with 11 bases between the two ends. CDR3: CSARGLTGYEQYF. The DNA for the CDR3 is TGCAGTGCTAGAGGCCTTACAGGGTACGAGCAGTACTTC.

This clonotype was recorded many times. In nucleotides, the CDR3 is TGCGCCAGCAGCTTGGATACAGGGGGCGAGCAGTACTTC. It codes for CASSLDTGGEQYF. The rearrangement links TRBV5-1 to TRBJ2-7; 8 bases are shared with TRBD1. Germline V gene lookup returns CDR1 SGHRS and CDR2 YFSETQ. The CDR3 runs 13 residues. With V trimmed by 0 bases and J by 6 bases, 2 bases remained unmatched.

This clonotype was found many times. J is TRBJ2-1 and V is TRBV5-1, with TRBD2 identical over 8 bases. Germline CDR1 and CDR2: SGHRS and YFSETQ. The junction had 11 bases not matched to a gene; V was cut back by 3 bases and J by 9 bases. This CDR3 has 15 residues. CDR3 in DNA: TGCGCCAGCAGCTCCTTAGCGGGGACGGGTGGTGAGCAGTTCTTC. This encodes CASSSLAGTGGEQFF.

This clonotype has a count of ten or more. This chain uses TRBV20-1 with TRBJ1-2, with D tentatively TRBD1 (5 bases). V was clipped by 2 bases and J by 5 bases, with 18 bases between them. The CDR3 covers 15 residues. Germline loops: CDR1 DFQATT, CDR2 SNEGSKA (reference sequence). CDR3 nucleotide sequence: TGCAGTGCTAGAAATTTCCGGGGGGACGTTTATGGCTACACCTTC. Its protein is CSARNFRGDVYGYTF.

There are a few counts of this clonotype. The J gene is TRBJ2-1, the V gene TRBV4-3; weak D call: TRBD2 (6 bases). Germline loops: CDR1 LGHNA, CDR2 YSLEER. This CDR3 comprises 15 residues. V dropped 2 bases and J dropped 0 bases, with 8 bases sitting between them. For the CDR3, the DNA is TGCGCCAGCAGCCAACCGGGACTCTCCTACAATGAGCAGTTCTTC. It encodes CASSQPGLSYNEQFF.

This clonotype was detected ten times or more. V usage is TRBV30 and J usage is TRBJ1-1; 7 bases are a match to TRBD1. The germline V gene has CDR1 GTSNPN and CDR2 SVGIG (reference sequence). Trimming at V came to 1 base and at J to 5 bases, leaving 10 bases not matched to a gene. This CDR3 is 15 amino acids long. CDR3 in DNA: TGTGCCTGGAGTGCCCACTTGACAGGGAGGACTGAAGCTTTCTTT. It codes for CAWSAHLTGRTEAFF.

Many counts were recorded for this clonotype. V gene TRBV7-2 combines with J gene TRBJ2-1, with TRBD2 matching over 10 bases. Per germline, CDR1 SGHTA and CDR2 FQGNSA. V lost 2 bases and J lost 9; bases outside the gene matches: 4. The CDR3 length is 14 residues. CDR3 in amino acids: CASSLPPSGGEQFF. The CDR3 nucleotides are TGTGCCAGCAGCTTACCCCCTAGCGGGGGTGAGCAGTTCTTC.

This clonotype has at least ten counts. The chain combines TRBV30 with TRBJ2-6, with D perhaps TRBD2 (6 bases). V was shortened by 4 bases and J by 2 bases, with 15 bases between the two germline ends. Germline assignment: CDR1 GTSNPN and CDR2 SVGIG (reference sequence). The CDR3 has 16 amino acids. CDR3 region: CAWIYFGGTGANVLTF. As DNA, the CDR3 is TGTGCCTGGATATATTTCGGGGGAACTGGGGCCAACGTCCTGACTTTC. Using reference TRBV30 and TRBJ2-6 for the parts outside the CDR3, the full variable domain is SQTIHQWPATLVQPVGSPLSLECTVEGTSNPNLYWYRQAAGRGLQLLFYSVGIGQISSEVPQNLSASRPQDRQFILSSKKLLLSDSGFYLCAWIYFGGTGANVLTFGAGSRLTVL.

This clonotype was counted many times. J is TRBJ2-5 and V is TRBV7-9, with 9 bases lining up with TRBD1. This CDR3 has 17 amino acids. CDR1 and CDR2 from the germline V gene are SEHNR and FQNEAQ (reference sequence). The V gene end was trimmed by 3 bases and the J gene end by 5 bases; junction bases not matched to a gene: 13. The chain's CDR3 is CASSLTLGTGSAETQYF. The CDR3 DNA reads TGTGCCAGCAGCTTGACTCTAGGGACAGGGAGTGCGGAGACCCAGTACTTC.

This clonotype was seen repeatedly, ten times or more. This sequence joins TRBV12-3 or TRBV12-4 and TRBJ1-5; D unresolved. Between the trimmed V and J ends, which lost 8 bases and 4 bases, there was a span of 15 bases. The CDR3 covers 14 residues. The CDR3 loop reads CASSLEVQNQPQHF. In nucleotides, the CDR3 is TGTGCCAGCTCCCTGGAGGTGCAGAATCAGCCCCAGCATTTT.

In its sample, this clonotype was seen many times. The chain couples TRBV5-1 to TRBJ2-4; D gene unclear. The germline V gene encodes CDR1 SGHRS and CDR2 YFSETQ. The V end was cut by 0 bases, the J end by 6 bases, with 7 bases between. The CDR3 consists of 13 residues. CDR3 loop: CASSLGWGNIQYF. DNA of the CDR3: TGCGCCAGCAGCTTGGGTTGGGGAAACATTCAGTACTTC.

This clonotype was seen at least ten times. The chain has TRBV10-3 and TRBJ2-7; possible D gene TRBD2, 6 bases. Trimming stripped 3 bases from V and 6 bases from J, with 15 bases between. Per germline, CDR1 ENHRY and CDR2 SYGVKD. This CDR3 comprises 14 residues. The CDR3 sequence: CAISDGYSGSEQYV. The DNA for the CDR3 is TGTGCCATCAGTGATGGGTACTCCGGGAGCGAGCAGTACGTC.

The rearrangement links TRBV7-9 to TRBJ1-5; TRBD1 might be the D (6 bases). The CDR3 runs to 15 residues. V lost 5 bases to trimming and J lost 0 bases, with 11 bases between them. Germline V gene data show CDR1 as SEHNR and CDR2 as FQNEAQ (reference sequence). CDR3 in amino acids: CASSSRGNSNQPQHF. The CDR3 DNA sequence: TGTGCCAGCAGCAGCAGGGGAAATAGCAATCAGCCCCAGCATTTT.

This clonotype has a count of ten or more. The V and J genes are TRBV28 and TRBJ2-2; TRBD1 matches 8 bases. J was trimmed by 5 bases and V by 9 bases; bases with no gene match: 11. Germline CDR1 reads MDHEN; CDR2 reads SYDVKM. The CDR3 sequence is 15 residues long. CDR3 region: CASLGLGQGTGELFF. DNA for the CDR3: TGTGCCAGTCTTGGGCTAGGACAGGGAACCGGGGAGCTGTTTTTT.

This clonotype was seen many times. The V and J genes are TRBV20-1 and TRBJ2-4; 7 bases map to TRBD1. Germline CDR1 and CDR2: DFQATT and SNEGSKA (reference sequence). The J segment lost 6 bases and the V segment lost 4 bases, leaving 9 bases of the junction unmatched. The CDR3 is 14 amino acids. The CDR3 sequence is CSANTGTDLNIQYF. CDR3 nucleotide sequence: TGCAGTGCTAACACCGGGACAGACCTAAACATTCAGTACTTC.

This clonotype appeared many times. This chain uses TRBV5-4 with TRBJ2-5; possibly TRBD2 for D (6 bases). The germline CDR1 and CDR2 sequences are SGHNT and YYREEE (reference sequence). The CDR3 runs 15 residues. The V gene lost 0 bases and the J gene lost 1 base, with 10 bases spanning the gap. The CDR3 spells CASSLDLGGQETQYF. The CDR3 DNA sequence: TGTGCCAGCAGCTTGGATTTGGGAGGCCAAGAGACCCAGTACTTC.

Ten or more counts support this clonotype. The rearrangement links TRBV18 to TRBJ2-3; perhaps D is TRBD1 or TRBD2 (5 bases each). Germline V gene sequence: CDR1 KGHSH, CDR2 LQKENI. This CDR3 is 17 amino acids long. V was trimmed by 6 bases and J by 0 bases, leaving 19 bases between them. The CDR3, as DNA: TGTGCCAGCTCGCAAATATCGGGGCAGGGTAGCACAGATACGCAGTATTTT. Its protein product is CASSQISGQGSTDTQYF.

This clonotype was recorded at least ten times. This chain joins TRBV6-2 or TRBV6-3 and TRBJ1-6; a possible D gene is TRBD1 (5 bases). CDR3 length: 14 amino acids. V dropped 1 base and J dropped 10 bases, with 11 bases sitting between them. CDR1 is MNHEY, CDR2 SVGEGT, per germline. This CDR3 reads CASSYWGDRSPLHF. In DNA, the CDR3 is TGTGCCAGCAGTTACTGGGGGGACCGATCACCCCTCCACTTT.

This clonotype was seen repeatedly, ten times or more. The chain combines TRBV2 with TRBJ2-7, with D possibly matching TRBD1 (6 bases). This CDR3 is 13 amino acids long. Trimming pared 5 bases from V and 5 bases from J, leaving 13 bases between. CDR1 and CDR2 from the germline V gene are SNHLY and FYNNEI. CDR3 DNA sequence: TGTGCCAGCAGTCGACAGGAGTCTCACGAGCAGTACTTC. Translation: CASSRQESHEQYF.

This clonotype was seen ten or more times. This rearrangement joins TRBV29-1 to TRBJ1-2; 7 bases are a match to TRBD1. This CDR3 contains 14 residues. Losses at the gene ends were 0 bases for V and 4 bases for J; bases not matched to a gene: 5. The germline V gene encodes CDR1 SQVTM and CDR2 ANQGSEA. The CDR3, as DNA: TGCAGCGTTGAAGAACGAGGGGGCAGCTATGGCTACACCTTC. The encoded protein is CSVEERGGSYGYTF.

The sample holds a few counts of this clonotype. CDR3 nucleotides: TGTGCCAGCAGCTGGGACTCTGGAAACACCATATATTTT. Protein sequence: CASSWDSGNTIYF. V usage is TRBV7-2 and J usage is TRBJ1-3; D call uncertain. Trimming took 4 bases from V and 0 from J, leaving 4 bases between them. CDR1 SGHTA and CDR2 FQGNSA come from the germline V gene. CDR3 length: 13 residues.

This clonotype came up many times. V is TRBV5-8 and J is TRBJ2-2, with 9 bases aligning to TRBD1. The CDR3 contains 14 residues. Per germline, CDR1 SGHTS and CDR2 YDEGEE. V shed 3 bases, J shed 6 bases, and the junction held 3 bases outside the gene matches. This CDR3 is CASSSGQGPGELFF. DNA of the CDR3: TGTGCCAGCAGCTCGGGACAGGGCCCCGGGGAGCTGTTTTTT.

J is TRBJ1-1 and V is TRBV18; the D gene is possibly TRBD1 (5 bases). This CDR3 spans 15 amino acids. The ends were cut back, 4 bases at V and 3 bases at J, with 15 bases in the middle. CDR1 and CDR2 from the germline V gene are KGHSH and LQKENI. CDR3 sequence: CASSRPVGRDTEAFF. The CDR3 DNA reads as TGTGCCAGCTCACGTCCCGTCGGCAGGGACACTGAAGCTTTCTTT.